The entry that follows covers one TCR beta chain sequence. No antigen is known for it. Use of 60 Vbeta and 13 Jbeta primers characterized the PCR. The repertoire was sequenced with immunoSEQ multiplex PCR; TCRdb's copy has only in-frame clones and lacks some. The repertoire has some 140,000 clones, over 60% of them found once; the top ten carry 1% to 1.5%. This specimen comes from a study of cytomegalovirus exposure and HLA in healthy donors. General study results and limits: Reported findings show TCR beta sequences accurately forecast HLA-A and HLA-B alleles in most subjects. Earlier analysis yielded a pattern in which most TCR beta V segments were productive about 87% or about 30% of the time. In vitro assays verified that a few CMV-associated chains recognized CMV antigens specifically. Analyzed later, most CMV-associated TCR beta chains appeared HLA-restricted.

This CDR3 region has 15 residues. Per germline, CDR1 SGHAT and CDR2 FQNNGV. V was shortened by 6 bases and J by 4 bases, with 18 bases between the two germline ends. The sequence was collected from a male donor in good health and CMV-seropositive. The chain recombines TRBV11-2 with TRBJ1-2, with D unresolved. What was sequenced was PBMCs. CDR3 in DNA: TGTGCCAGCAGTCGAGCGGGCCCTACGGGCTATGGCTACACCTTC. The encoded protein is CASSRAGPTGYGYTF. The full variable domain, in which reference TRBV11-2 and TRBJ1-2 provide the parts outside the CDR3, is EAGVAQSPRYKIIEKRQSVAFWCNPISGHATLYWYQQILGQGPKLLIQFQNNGVVDDSQLPKDRFSAERLKGVDSTLKIQPAKLEDSAVYLCASSRAGPTGYGYTFGSGTRLTVV.